Following are 26 T cell receptor beta chains from one sample sequenced in a study of cytomegalovirus exposure and HLA in healthy donors. Vbeta (60) and Jbeta (13) primers were used in the PCR. This table comes from immunoSEQ multiplex PCR, and its TCRdb copy is limited to in-frame clones, with some not included. The sample has 150,000 to 200,000 clones, 80% seen once; the top ten hold 6.5% to 8.5%. The sequencing input was PBMCs. The receptors come from a man aged 25-45 years in good health and CMV-seropositive.

This chain joins TRBV27 and TRBJ2-7, with 7 bases identical to TRBD1. V lost 3 bases to trimming and J lost 0 bases; unmatched junction nucleotides: 5. The CDR3 is made up of 15 amino acids. Per the germline V gene, CDR1 is MNHEY and CDR2 is SMNVEV (reference sequence). CDR3 sequence (DNA): TGTGCCAGCAGTTTTTTGGGACAGAACTCCTACGAGCAGTACTTC. Translating it yields CASSFLGQNSYEQYF.

The rearrangement joins TRBV7-2 to TRBJ2-7, with D unresolved. The V end lost 1 base, the J end lost 0 bases, and 7 bases lay between the germline ends. CDR1 SGHTA and CDR2 FQGNSA come from the germline V gene. This CDR3 spans 14 amino acids. CDR3 protein: CTSSLDQASYEQYF. The CDR3 nucleotides read TGTACCAGCAGCTTAGATCAGGCCTCCTACGAGCAGTACTTC.

The chain carries TRBV27 and TRBJ2-7, with TRBD2 matching 13 bases. The CDR3 is 16 residues long. Unmatched junction bases numbered 8, after V lost 5 bases and J lost 4 bases. CDR1 and CDR2 (germline): MNHEY, SMNVEV (reference sequence). CDR3 nucleotides: TGTGCCAGCAGTGGACGGACTAGCGGGAGTTATTACGAGCAGTACTTC. This translates into CASSGRTSGSYYEQYF.

The DNA of the CDR3 is TGTGCCAGCAGCCGAAAGTTTGGCGGGCGCGCCTACGAGCAGTACTTC. This translates into CASSRKFGGRAYEQYF. V and J are TRBV16 and TRBJ2-7, with D possibly being TRBD2 (5 bases). Germline V gene data show CDR1 as KGHSY and CDR2 as FQNENV. Between the trimmed V and J ends, which lost 4 bases and 2 bases, there was a span of 18 bases. The CDR3 is 16 residues long.

This clone was detected only a few times. Germline is not matched at one junction end, which may reflect a read error. The chain recombines TRBV7-9 with TRBJ1-1, with D hard to call. Germline V lookup: CDR1 SEHNR, CDR2 FQNEAQ (reference sequence). This CDR3 contains 14 residues. The CDR3, as DNA: TGTTCCAGCAGCTTAGTCGCCAGAAACACTGAAGCTTTCTTT. The encoded protein is CSSSLVARNTEAFF.

This clone was counted a single time. The V and J genes are TRBV25-1 and TRBJ2-6; 7 nucleotides match TRBD1. The CDR3 length is 17 residues. CDR1 and CDR2 from the germline V gene are MGHDK and SYGVNS. Trimming took 2 bases from V and 1 from J; bases not matched to a gene: 5. This CDR3 reads CASSERGQNSGANVLTF. The CDR3 nucleotides read TGTGCCAGCAGTGAACGGGGACAGAATTCTGGGGCCAACGTCCTGACTTTC.

The chain uses TRBV7-9 and TRBJ2-1, with D possibly being TRBD2 (5 bases). Trimming removed 1 base at V and 6 bases at J, with 16 bases between. The CDR3 totals 16 residues. Germline CDR1 and CDR2: SEHNR and FQNEAQ (reference sequence). Here the CDR3 DNA reads TGTGCCAGCAGCTTAGGGGGTCGGGATCGGGGCAATGAGCAGTTCTTC. It encodes CASSLGGRDRGNEQFF.

This clone was found once. The rearrangement joins TRBV5-5 to TRBJ1-6, with D perhaps matching TRBD1 (5 bases). This CDR3 comprises 15 residues. CDR1 SGHKS and CDR2 YYEKEE come from the germline V gene (reference sequence). The germline V and J ends were trimmed by 4 bases and 0 bases, with 8 bases remaining between them. In DNA form, the CDR3 reads TGTGCCAGCAGCCTAAGGGGCTCCTATAATTCACCCCTCCACTTT. Its protein product is CASSLRGSYNSPLHF.

The chain links TRBV6-5 to TRBJ2-3; a weak D match, TRBD1 (6 bases). The CDR3 is 14 amino acids. Trimming shortened V by 5 bases and J by 0 bases, and 9 bases separated the two germline ends. Germline lookup yields CDR1 MNHEY and CDR2 SVGAGI. The CDR3 coding sequence is TGTGCCAGCAGTCGACAGGAAAGCACAGATACGCAGTATTTT. This sequence encodes CASSRQESTDTQYF.

The chain combines TRBV6-1 with TRBJ1-2, with D possibly matching TRBD1 (6 bases). The CDR3 spans 14 residues. The germline gives CDR1 MNHNS, CDR2 SASEGT. Trimming stripped 8 bases from V and 4 bases from J, with 17 bases between. CDR3 coding DNA: TGTGCCAGCTGCCGAACTGGGACATTCTATGGCTACACCTTC. It translates to CASCRTGTFYGYTF.

The V gene is TRBV5-6, the J gene TRBJ1-5; 12 bases are shared with TRBD1. The trim removed 4 bases at V and 5 bases at J, leaving 4 bases unmatched. The CDR3 extends over 15 amino acids. Germline V CDR1 and CDR2: SGHDT, YYEEEE. The CDR3 reads CASSGGQGAHQPQHF. Here the CDR3 DNA reads TGTGCCAGCAGCGGGGGACAGGGGGCCCATCAGCCCCAGCATTTT.

This chain links TRBV18 with TRBJ1-1, with a possible D match to TRBD1 (5 bases). V shed 3 bases and J shed 2 bases, with 13 bases lying between them. Germline CDR1 is KGHSH and CDR2 is LQKENI. The CDR3 extends over 15 amino acids. This CDR3 is CASSPRLRGNTEAFF. CDR3 nucleotides: TGTGCCAGCTCACCGAGGTTAAGGGGAAACACTGAAGCTTTCTTT.

The chain is built from TRBV6-1 and TRBJ1-1; D is unresolved. This CDR3 contains 14 residues. Looked up from germline, CDR1 is MNHNS and CDR2 is SASEGT. Deletions cut 4 bases from V and 3 bases from J, with 12 bases between. DNA for the CDR3: TGTGCCAGCAGTGTAAGGGCGCGGGACACTGAAGCTTTCTTT. It is translated as CASSVRARDTEAFF.

This clone was counted a few times. V and J are TRBV5-1 and TRBJ1-1; D gene uncertain. The germline V gene has CDR1 SGHRS and CDR2 YFSETQ. Trimming took off 4 bases at V and 3 bases at J, with 16 bases between the two ends. This CDR3 region has 15 residues. CDR3 amino acids: CASSPSGREDTEAFF. The CDR3 DNA follows: TGCGCCAGCAGCCCATCCGGGAGGGAGGACACTGAAGCTTTCTTT.

This clone was detected only a few times. The chain carries TRBV6-5 and TRBJ1-4; 11 bases map to TRBD1. From germline, CDR1 is MNHEY and CDR2 SVGAGI. The CDR3 has 15 amino acids. The trim removed 6 bases at V and 7 bases at J, leaving 7 bases unmatched. This CDR3 reads CASSERTGGVEKLFF. CDR3 bases: TGTGCCAGCAGCGAGCGGACAGGGGGCGTTGAAAAACTGTTTTTT.

This clone came up a few times. The chain employs TRBV5-1 and TRBJ2-3; 14 bases match TRBD2. The V segment lost 4 bases and the J segment 4 bases; nucleotides outside the gene matches: 5. Germline lookup yields CDR1 SGHRS and CDR2 YFSETQ. The CDR3 spans 16 residues. CDR3 bases: TGCGCCAGCAGCGTGGGACTAGCGGGAGAAGCAGATACGCAGTATTTT. Translating gives CASSVGLAGEADTQYF.

This chain links TRBV5-4 with TRBJ2-5; possible D gene TRBD2, 6 bases. From germline, CDR1 is SGHNT and CDR2 YYREEE (reference sequence). The CDR3 contains 14 residues. The V gene lost 1 base and the J gene lost 4 bases, with 11 bases spanning the gap. CDR3 DNA sequence: TGTGCCAGCAGCTTGACTAGCCCCCTAGAGACCCAGTACTTC. Its protein product is CASSLTSPLETQYF.

The CDR3: CASSKAGQSSNQPQHF. CDR3 nucleotide sequence: TGCGCCAGCAGCAAAGCAGGACAGTCTAGCAATCAGCCCCAGCATTTT. The J gene is TRBJ1-5, the V gene TRBV4-1; D may be TRBD1 (6 bases). V was clipped by 5 bases and J by 0 bases, with 14 bases between them. This CDR3 spans 16 amino acids. The germline V gene encodes CDR1 MGHRA and CDR2 YSYEKL.

This chain connects TRBV10-3 to TRBJ1-2, with 7 bases identical to TRBD1. Trimming removed 0 bases from V and 1 base from J; junction bases left unmatched: 5. CDR1 is ENHRY, CDR2 SYGVKD, per germline. There are 16 residues in the CDR3. CDR3 region: CAISESGQELNYGYTF. CDR3 nucleotides: TGTGCCATCAGTGAGTCCGGACAGGAGCTTAACTATGGCTACACCTTC.

This clone came up once. This chain uses TRBV6-6 with TRBJ1-2, with TRBD1 matching over 11 bases. V gave up 6 bases and J gave up 3 bases; unmatched junction bases: 3. Germline CDR1 MNHNY, CDR2 SVGAGI (reference sequence). The CDR3 runs to 14 residues. The CDR3 DNA is TGTGCCAGCAGCCGGACAGGGGGCGACTATGGCTACACCTTC. As protein: CASSRTGGDYGYTF.

V gene TRBV6-4 combines with J gene TRBJ2-7; 10 bases line up with TRBD2. The CDR3 sequence is 13 residues long. J was trimmed by 6 bases and V by 5 bases; bases with no gene match: 4. Germline assignment: CDR1 MRHNA and CDR2 SNTAGT. The CDR3 sequence is CASSLAGGGEQYF. In DNA, the CDR3 is TGTGCCAGCAGTTTAGCGGGAGGTGGCGAGCAGTACTTC.

The chain joins TRBV27 to TRBJ1-2, with TRBD1 as a possible D gene (6 bases). The CDR3 consists of 15 residues. Looked up from germline, CDR1 is MNHEY and CDR2 is SMNVEV (reference sequence). Between the trimmed V and J ends, which lost 5 bases and 6 bases, there was a span of 19 bases. The CDR3 loop is CASSPWPAGANGYTF. The CDR3 DNA reads as TGTGCCAGCAGTCCCTGGCCGGCAGGGGCAAATGGCTACACCTTC.

The rearrangement uses TRBV5-4 and TRBJ2-1; 13 positions agree with TRBD2. Per the germline V gene, CDR1 is SGHNT and CDR2 is YYREEE (reference sequence). The CDR3 length is 15 residues. Unmatched junction bases numbered 5, after V lost 4 bases and J lost 7 bases. The CDR3 spells CASSQLAGGRNEQFF. CDR3 nucleotide sequence: TGTGCCAGCAGCCAACTAGCGGGGGGGCGGAATGAGCAGTTCTTC.

The rearrangement joins TRBV19 to TRBJ2-7, with 10 bases lining up with TRBD1. This CDR3 is 14 amino acids long. CDR1 is LNHDA and CDR2 is SQIVND in the germline V gene (reference sequence). Trimming cost V 3 bases and J 5 bases; bases outside gene matches: 4. CDR3: CASSIGQGVNEQYF. CDR3 DNA: TGTGCCAGTAGTATTGGACAGGGGGTCAACGAGCAGTACTTC.

J is TRBJ1-1 and V is TRBV25-1; TRBD1 agrees at 8 bases. V lost 3 bases and J lost 0; bases outside the gene matches: 9. CDR3 length: 17 residues. CDR1 is MGHDK and CDR2 is SYGVNS in the germline V gene. The CDR3 bases are TGTGCCAGCAGTGATCGTGGACAGGGACACATGAACACTGAAGCTTTCTTT. Encoded protein: CASSDRGQGHMNTEAFF.

The chain links TRBV5-6 to TRBJ2-3; D might be TRBD2 (6 bases). The CDR3 consists of 15 residues. Trimming removed 0 bases at V and 2 bases at J, with 10 bases between. Per germline, CDR1 SGHDT and CDR2 YYEEEE. CDR3 DNA sequence: TGTGCCAGCAGCTTGGGGCAGGACTACACAGATACGCAGTATTTT. Amino acids: CASSLGQDYTDTQYF.